A single sample gave rise to the 14 T cell receptor beta chains below, sequenced in a study of T cells after yellow fever vaccination. TCRdb used MiXCR to reprocess the 5' RACE reads, holding one entry per CDR3 protein. Of 300,000 to 350,000 distinct CDR3 sequences listed, approximately 4% are singletons. The input for sequencing was PBMCs, taken 15 days after the yellow fever booster vaccination. Receptor source: a man aged 18 to 35 who received the YFV17D yellow fever vaccine.

This clonotype came up many times. The CDR3 coding sequence is TGTGCCAGCAGCTTAGTACGGGGCTCCTACGAGCAGTACTTC. Its protein product is CASSLVRGSYEQYF. This chain uses TRBV11-2 with TRBJ2-7; D possibly corresponds to TRBD2 (5 bases). Trimming took 1 base from V and 0 from J, leaving 7 bases between them. CDR3 length equals 14 residues. Germline V gene sequence: CDR1 SGHAT, CDR2 FQNNGV.

This clonotype was counted ten times or more. Here the CDR3 reads CASSTLLAGGVDEQFF. The CDR3 DNA follows: TGCGCCAGCAGCACTCTACTAGCGGGGGGTGTCGATGAGCAGTTCTTC. The gene calls are TRBV5-1 and TRBJ2-1; 12 bases line up with TRBD2. In germline, CDR1 is SGHRS, CDR2 YFSETQ. J gave up 8 bases and V 4 bases, and 10 bases lay outside the gene matches. CDR3 length equals 16 residues.

This clonotype was seen at least ten times. At one end, the junction sequence differs from germline, possibly due to a read error. The genes are TRBV12-3 or TRBV12-4 and TRBJ1-1; the D gene is possibly TRBD1 (5 bases). The CDR3 spans 13 residues. The CDR3 spells CASSPGTPERGIF. The CDR3 bases are TGTGCCAGCAGCCCCGGGACCCCCGAGCGGGGGATCTTT.

This rearrangement joins TRBV18 to TRBJ1-2; D not resolved. Looked up from germline, CDR1 is KGHSH and CDR2 is LQKENI. The V and J ends lost 0 bases and 2 bases respectively, with 10 bases between them. This CDR3 has 15 residues. CDR3 nucleotides: TGTGCCAGCTCACCACCGAGCTCCCGAAACTATGGCTACACCTTC. Its translation: CASSPPSSRNYGYTF.

There are a few counts of this clonotype. The rearrangement links TRBV19 to TRBJ1-3; a weak D match, TRBD1 (5 bases). Trimming removed 10 bases at V and 0 bases at J, with 7 bases between. The V gene's germline CDR1 is LNHDA and CDR2 SQIVND (reference sequence). The CDR3 spans 12 residues. The CDR3 region has the DNA TGTGCCACTACAGGCTCTGGAAACACCATATATTTT. It codes for CATTGSGNTIYF.

This clonotype was observed many times. This rearrangement joins TRBV12-3 or TRBV12-4 to TRBJ1-2; tentative D call: TRBD1 (6 bases). Between the trimmed V and J ends, which lost 5 bases and 4 bases, there was a span of 23 bases. The CDR3 sequence is 17 residues long. The chain's CDR3 is CASSPYQGMIFSYGYTF. CDR3 nucleotide sequence: TGTGCCAGCAGTCCCTACCAGGGGATGATCTTCTCCTATGGCTACACCTTC.

At least ten counts were recorded for this clonotype. The V call is TRBV5-1, the J call TRBJ2-3, with D perhaps TRBD1 (5 bases). V dropped 1 base and J dropped 0 bases, with 9 bases sitting between them. CDR1 and CDR2 (germline): SGHRS, YFSETQ. The CDR3 loop spans 15 amino acids. This CDR3 reads CASSLLAGSTDTQYF. CDR3 nucleotide sequence: TGCGCCAGCAGCTTGCTCGCAGGGAGCACAGATACGCAGTATTTT.

This clonotype has a count of ten or more. The rearrangement links TRBV5-1 to TRBJ1-2; D gene unclear. Trimming cost V 4 bases and J 6 bases, with 13 bases left between them. This CDR3 is 13 amino acids long. CDR1 SGHRS and CDR2 YFSETQ come from the germline V gene. CDR3 loop: CASSIGNGNGYTF. In DNA, the CDR3 is TGCGCCAGCAGCATTGGCAACGGCAATGGCTACACCTTC.

There are many counts of this clonotype. The chain recombines TRBV12-3 or TRBV12-4 with TRBJ1-6; 8 nucleotides line up with TRBD1. The V gene end was trimmed by 3 bases and the J gene end by 7 bases; junction bases not matched to a gene: 5. The CDR3 has 15 amino acids. The CDR3 DNA is TGTGCCAGCAGTTTGCTACGGACAGGGAATTCACCCCTCCACTTT. Translating it yields CASSLLRTGNSPLHF.

The chain recombines TRBV4-1 with TRBJ2-7, with D hard to call. The germline V gene encodes CDR1 MGHRA and CDR2 YSYEKL. The V end was cut by 0 bases, the J end by 4 bases, with 13 bases between. The CDR3 spans 15 residues. This CDR3 reads CASSQESASGYEQYF. CDR3 nucleotides: TGCGCCAGCAGCCAAGAAAGTGCCTCGGGTTACGAGCAGTACTTC.

This clonotype was counted only a few times. The chain has TRBV4-3 and TRBJ2-3; TRBD2 is a possible D gene (6 bases). The CDR3 sequence is 15 residues long. Trimming removed 0 bases from V and 8 bases from J, with 15 bases in between. CDR1 and CDR2 (germline): LGHNA, YSLEER. CDR3: CASSQDEGHGGTQYF. The CDR3 nucleotides are TGCGCCAGCAGCCAAGATGAGGGCCACGGGGGTACGCAGTATTTT.

This clonotype was detected a few times. This chain joins TRBV27 and TRBJ1-1; possible D gene TRBD1, 6 bases. This CDR3 region has 15 residues. The V end lost 5 bases, the J end lost 4 bases, and 17 bases lay between the germline ends. Germline CDR1 and CDR2: MNHEY and SMNVEV (reference sequence). The CDR3: CASSDGGPSVTEAFF. CDR3 DNA: TGTGCCAGCAGTGATGGGGGGCCGAGCGTCACTGAAGCTTTCTTT.

This clonotype was observed a handful of times. The J gene is TRBJ2-5, the V gene TRBV20-1; 13 positions agree with TRBD2. From germline, CDR1 is DFQATT and CDR2 SNEGSKA (reference sequence). This CDR3 has 13 residues. The CDR3 here is CRAGTSGEGTQYF. Written as DNA, the CDR3 is TGCAGGGCTGGGACTAGCGGGGAGGGGACCCAGTACTTC.

This clonotype has a count of ten or more. The chain has TRBV7-9 and TRBJ2-5; the D gene is possibly TRBD2 (5 bases). The V end was cut by 5 bases, the J end by 7 bases, with 23 bases between. Germline V gene sequence: CDR1 SEHNR, CDR2 FQNEAQ (reference sequence). The CDR3 is 16 amino acids. In DNA, the CDR3 is TGTGCCAGCAGCCCATCTGGACTGTACCTCCGGGGGACCCAGTACTTC. This encodes CASSPSGLYLRGTQYF.